What follows describes a single TCR beta chain. Sequencing was performed with immunoSEQ multiplex PCR; in TCRdb, only in-frame clones are kept and a portion is missing. The table lists about 150,000 clones, about four fifths of them singletons. This record belongs to a study of blood T cell repertoires in COVID-19. Study details: Sites in the United States, Italy and Spain provided acute and convalescent COVID-19 samples. Sample material is recorded as cDNA or gDNA derived from T cells, B-cell-depleted T cells, or PBMCs.

The V end was cut by 10 bases, the J end by 5 bases, with 20 bases between. This CDR3 comprises 14 residues. CDR1 is LNHDA and CDR2 is SQIVND in the germline V gene (reference sequence). This rearrangement joins TRBV19 to TRBJ1-1; D gene uncertain. Source material: peripheral blood. The clonotype was recovered from an elderly woman with acute or convalescent COVID-19. CDR3 nucleotide sequence: TGTGCCACCACCGGTTTGCGGCTTGGGACTGAAGCTTTCTTT. This sequence encodes CATTGLRLGTEAFF.